These T cell receptor beta chains were read from a single sample in a study of T cell changes during pregnancy in multiple sclerosis. TCRdb's table, derived via immunoSEQ multiplex PCR, lists solely in-frame clones and lacks some. The repertoire includes tens of thousands of clones, 85% of them detected once, and approximately 7.6% sits in the top ten. This specimen consisted of CD8+ T cells from peripheral blood mononuclear cells, obtained before pregnancy. These TCRs come from a female donor with multiple sclerosis, enrolled in a pregnancy study. The CDR3 runs from the conserved cysteine through the conserved F or W. The order of the fields is J gene, clone size, V gene, D gene, CDR3 DNA, CDR3 protein. D genes are given only for firm matches. Clone size is stated in some rows and not others, as once, few, many or a class when expanded.

TRBJ2-7	NA	TRBV7-9	TRBD1	TGTGCCAGCAGCTTATTTGGACAGGGGGCCTACGAGCAGTACTTC	CASSLFGQGAYEQYF
TRBJ2-7	NA	TRBV19	TRBD1	TGTGCCAGTAGTACTTCCGGGACAGGGGGTCTCTACGAGCAGTACTTC	CASSTSGTGGLYEQYF
TRBJ2-7	NA	TRBV6-5	NA	TGTGCCAGCAGCTTTATACAGGGAACCACCTACGAGCAGTACTTC	CASSFIQGTTYEQYF
TRBJ2-7	few	TRBV10-1	TRBD1	TGCGCCAGCAGTGAGTACAGGGGGAATTTGCACGAGCAGTACTTC	CASSEYRGNLHEQYF
TRBJ2-1	NA	TRBV10-2	NA	TGCGCCAGCAGTGAGTCAGGGGGAGGGAGCTACAATGAGCAGTTCTTC	CASSESGGGSYNEQFF
TRBJ2-1	NA	TRBV6-6	TRBD1	TGTGCCTGCTGGATCGGACAGGGCCACTACAATGAGCAGTTCTTC	CACWIGQGHYNEQFF
TRBJ2-1	NA	TRBV28	NA	TGTGCCAGCAATTACCGAGGGCCGCGCAGTGAGCAGTTCTTC	CASNYRGPRSEQFF
TRBJ2-7	NA	TRBV6-6	TRBD2	TGTGCCAGCAGTAATTACGAAGCGGGAGACTACGAGCAGTACTTC	CASSNYEAGDYEQYF
TRBJ2-7	NA	TRBV16	NA	TGTGCCAGCAGCCCCCCTGTGCCCTCAGGGGCCTACGAGCAGTACTTC	CASSPPVPSGAYEQYF
TRBJ2-7	NA	TRBV30	NA	TGTGCCTGGAGTGTATCGGGATTTCCCTACGAGCAGTACTTC	CAWSVSGFPYEQYF
TRBJ2-7	NA	TRBV2	NA	TGTGCCAGCAGCCTCGAAGTAGGAGACGCTGCCAAAAACGAGCAGTACTTC	CASSLEVGDAAKNEQYF
TRBJ2-7	NA	TRBV14	TRBD1	TGTGCCAGCAGCCAAGTGGACAGGGGCGCTTCATCGCTGGACGAGCAGTACTTC	CASSQVDRGASSLDEQYF
TRBJ2-1	NA	TRBV29-1	NA	TGCAGCGTTTCCCGACTGGGGGGAGTTTCGGGTGAGCAGTTCTTC	CSVSRLGGVSGEQFF
TRBJ2-7	NA	TRBV5-4	NA	TGTGCCAGCAGCTTGGGTAGTTGGGGGCTTAACGAGCAGTACTTC	CASSLGSWGLNEQYF
TRBJ2-3	NA	TRBV27	NA	TGTGCCAGCAGTATCGCCACGACTAGGAGGAGCACAGATACGCAGTATTTT	CASSIATTRRSTDTQYF
TRBJ1-3	medium-sized	TRBV10-3	TRBD1	TGTGCCATCAACCCGGACAGGGAGGCTGGAAACACCATATATTTT	CAINPDREAGNTIYF
TRBJ2-7	NA	TRBV5-6	NA	TGTGCCAGCAGCTTGGGACAGGATTACGAGCAGTACTTC	CASSLGQDYEQYF
TRBJ2-7	NA	TRBV11-1	TRBD1	TGTGCCAGCAGCCAAGGACAGGGTATCGCCGCCGAGCAGTACTTC	CASSQGQGIAAEQYF
TRBJ2-7	NA	TRBV27	NA	TGTGCCAGCAGTTTCCAGGGGGAGGCCTACGAGCAGTACTTC	CASSFQGEAYEQYF
TRBJ2-7	NA	TRBV5-4	NA	TGTGCCAGCAGCCGACGTTGGACGGACTCCGAGCAGTACTTC	CASSRRWTDSEQYF
TRBJ2-7	NA	TRBV11-2	NA	TGTGCCAGCAGCTTAGCCTATCAATACGAGCAGTACTTC	CASSLAYQYEQYF
TRBJ2-3	NA	TRBV5-1	TRBD2	TGCGCCAGCAGCTTGGCTTCTAGCGGGATTCCCCTTACAGATACGCAGTATTTT	CASSLASSGIPLTDTQYF
TRBJ1-5	NA	TRBV7-2	TRBD1	TGTGCCAGCAGCTTAGGAGGGGACAGACGCAATCAGCCCCAGCATTTT	CASSLGGDRRNQPQHF
TRBJ1-5	NA	TRBV5-6	TRBD1	TGTGCCAGCAGCTTGGCCGGACAGGGGGGTCCGTACAATCAGCCCCAGCATTTT	CASSLAGQGGPYNQPQHF
TRBJ1-2	once	TRBV9	TRBD1	TGTGCCAGCAGCGTCCGGGACAGCGATAACTATGGCTACACCTTC	CASSVRDSDNYGYTF
TRBJ2-1	once	TRBV11-2	TRBD2	TGTGCCAGCAGCTTAGGGACTAGCAGCAATGAGCAGTTCTTC	CASSLGTSSNEQFF
TRBJ2-7	NA	TRBV27	TRBD1	TGTGCCAGCAGTCCAGAAAGGACAGGGCAAGATCTCTACTTC	CASSPERTGQDLYF
TRBJ1-2	once	TRBV5-4	NA	TGTGCCAGCAGCTTGGGGCAGAACTATGGCTACACCTTC	CASSLGQNYGYTF
TRBJ1-2	NA	TRBV21-1	NA	TGTGCCAGCAGGGGCATTGGGACAGGGGAAGGCTACACCTTC	CASRGIGTGEGYTF
TRBJ2-7	NA	TRBV30	NA	TGTGCCTGGAATGTCGTCCCCTACGAGCAGTACTTC	CAWNVVPYEQYF
TRBJ2-1	once	TRBV4-1	NA	TGCGCCAGCAGCCAGGTTCTAGTTAATGAGCAGTTCTTC	CASSQVLVNEQFF
TRBJ2-7	NA	TRBV28	NA	TGTGCCAGCAGCTATTACGAGCAGTACTTC	CASSYYEQYF
TRBJ2-3	NA	TRBV27	TRBD2	TGTGCCAGCAGTTCCGGGACTAGCGGGAGAGATACGCAGTATTTT	CASSSGTSGRDTQYF
TRBJ2-3	NA	TRBV9	TRBD1	TGTGCCAGCAGCGTAGCACAGGGGCTCTCCACAGATACGCAGTATTTT	CASSVAQGLSTDTQYF
TRBJ2-7	once	TRBV7-2	NA	TGTGCCAGCAGCGTATACGGGAGCTCCTACGAGCAGTACTTC	CASSVYGSSYEQYF
TRBJ2-5	medium-sized	TRBV6-1	TRBD2	TGTGCCAGCAGTGAACTAGCGGGAGACCAAGAGACCCAGTACTTC	CASSELAGDQETQYF
TRBJ1-5	NA	TRBV11-1	TRBD1	TGTGCCAGCAGCTCCACGGACAGGGGGGCCGGTCAGCCCCAGCATTTT	CASSSTDRGAGQPQHF
TRBJ2-7	NA	TRBV28	NA	TGTGCCAGCAGTTTAGCGAGGGCTACTTTTGAGTACTTC	CASSLARATFEYF
TRBJ2-5	NA	TRBV6-1	TRBD2	TGTGCCAGCAGTGAATTAGCGGGAGGAACCGAGACCCAGTACTTC	CASSELAGGTETQYF
TRBJ2-1	NA	TRBV13	TRBD2	TGTGCCAGCAGCTCGTCGACTAGCGGGAGAAGGTCCAATGAGCAGTTCTTC	CASSSSTSGRRSNEQFF
TRBJ2-2	NA	TRBV6-4	TRBD1	TGTGCCAGCACAGAGACAGGGGACACCGGGGAGCTGTTTTTT	CASTETGDTGELFF
TRBJ2-2	NA	TRBV9	TRBD2	TGTGCCAGCAGGGGAGCGGGAGAGGACACCGGGGAGCTGTTTTTT	CASRGAGEDTGELFF
TRBJ2-2	NA	TRBV13	TRBD2	TGTGCCAGCAGCTTATTACAGCGGGAAGCGAACACCGGGGAGCTGTTTTTT	CASSLLQREANTGELFF
TRBJ2-3	NA	TRBV4-1	TRBD2	TGCGCCAGCAGCCCCTTCGTGCGGGAGACAGATACGCAGTATTTT	CASSPFVRETDTQYF
TRBJ2-5	NA	TRBV27	TRBD1	TGTGCCAGCAGTTTAACAGGGGGTTTATTGGAGACCCAGTACTTC	CASSLTGGLLETQYF
TRBJ2-1	NA	TRBV6-5	NA	TGTGCCAGCAGAAAATGGGACTCTAGTGAGCAGTTCTTC	CASRKWDSSEQFF
TRBJ1-2	NA	TRBV9	NA	TGTGCCAGCAGCGTCCGTCTTGGCGGAGGCTACACCTTC	CASSVRLGGGYTF
TRBJ2-3	NA	TRBV5-6	TRBD2	TGTGCCAGCAGCGCGACTAGCGGGAGGTTCGATACGCAGTATTTT	CASSATSGRFDTQYF
TRBJ2-7	NA	TRBV5-6	TRBD1	TGTGCCAGCAGCCGCCGGGACAGCTCTCCCGGGGAGCAGTACTTC	CASSRRDSSPGEQYF
TRBJ2-7	NA	TRBV7-9	NA	TGTGCCAGCAGATCAGCCAATGGGCTCGAGCAGTACTTC	CASRSANGLEQYF
TRBJ2-7	NA	TRBV27	TRBD2	TGTGCCAGCAGTTTATCAGGGACTAGCGGGATAGCGTACGAGCAGTACTTC	CASSLSGTSGIAYEQYF
TRBJ2-7	NA	TRBV7-9	NA	TGTGCCAGCAGCTTGGAAGAGGGCTACTACGAGCAGTACTTC	CASSLEEGYYEQYF
TRBJ1-1	NA	TRBV7-2	NA	TGTGCCAGCAGCCCCGATCGGGGGGGAGAAGCTTTCTTT	CASSPDRGGEAFF
TRBJ1-2	NA	TRBV4-1	NA	TGCGCCAGCAGCCAAGAGGCCACAGACTATGGCTACACCTTC	CASSQEATDYGYTF
TRBJ2-1	NA	TRBV7-2	TRBD2	TGTGCCAGCAGCCCTACGACTAGCGGGGTGGGCAGCTCCTACAATGAGCAGTTCTTC	CASSPTTSGVGSSYNEQFF
TRBJ2-5	NA	TRBV5-4	TRBD2	TGTGCCAGCAGCGCCTCAGCGGGAGCATTTCCAGAGACCCAGTACTTC	CASSASAGAFPETQYF
TRBJ2-7	NA	TRBV6-1	TRBD2	TGTGCCAGCAGTGAAGGGCGGGGGACCCGGAGCGAGCAGTACTTC	CASSEGRGTRSEQYF